This entry concerns a single T cell receptor (beta chain). These data come from a study of blood T cell repertoires in COVID-19. Turning to the study itself: PBMCs, B-cell-depleted T cells, or T cells provided the cDNA or gDNA that made up the material.

Original processing methods: Cell counts per sample came from amplifying reference gene primers. Sequencing used immunoSEQ multiplex PCR; TCRdb keeps in-frame clones, though not all of them. D and trimming come from the DNA, and the V and J calls and clone size come from that table. The table lists about 73,000 clones, about 83% of them singletons. The CDR3 is made up of 15 amino acids. The V gene end was trimmed by 1 base and the J gene end by 11 bases; junction bases not matched to a gene: 10. Germline values: CDR1 SGHTA, CDR2 FQGNSA. This TCR was recovered from a woman aged 60-75 years with acute or convalescent COVID-19. Sequenced input: peripheral blood. The chain has TRBV7-2 and TRBJ1-4, with TRBD1 matching over 7 bases. The DNA of the CDR3 is TGTGCCAGCAGCTTAGAGGCGGCAGGGGGTGGCAAACTGTTTTTT. It yields the protein CASSLEAAGGGKLFF.